This T cell receptor beta chain was profiled in a study of shared clonotypes between healthy human individuals. About the study: Each donor's CD4 naive and CD4 memory cells filled three plates apiece, CD8 naive two, and CD8 memory one. The study's findings and limits: The low donor count limited represented genetic and exposure-history diversity. The study found roughly 5.3% of naive CD4 clonotypes shared across a few donors.

Germline CDR1 and CDR2: SGHNT and YENEEA. Deletions cut 1 base from V and 4 bases from J, with 8 bases between. The CDR3 is 13 residues long. Of note for this clone: The antigen is unknown.

CD45RO-negative, CCR7-selected cells formed the naive CD8 fraction, which excluded terminally differentiated effector memory CD45RA+ cells. The protocol was immunoSEQ multiplex PCR, while the TCRdb copy is restricted to in-frame clones and leaves out a portion. The sample records about 1,900,000 clones, approximately 94% being singletons. The sample was naive CD8+ T cells sorted from blood. This clonotype was obtained from a man aged 18 to 30 in good health. The chain carries TRBV11-3 and TRBJ2-7; no clear D. Here the CDR3 DNA reads TGTGCCAGCAGCTTAGCCCCAGATTACGAGCAGTACTTC. Amino acid sequence: CASSLAPDYEQYF.